Listed here are 29 T cell receptor beta chains from one sample, sequenced in a study of beta chain features in type 1 diabetes. Sequencing targeted expressed TCRB transcripts, as all isolated RNA had been reverse transcribed. The method was immunoSEQ multiplex PCR; TCRdb's version includes in-frame clones alone and lacks a portion of them. The table lists about 620,000 clones, roughly 16% of them singletons. Material: naive CD4+ T cells from blood. The receptor source for this set is a man younger than 30 in good health.

This clone was seen a handful of times. V gene TRBV29-1 combines with J gene TRBJ2-5; D is ambiguous. The CDR3 spans 13 residues. Trimming pared 4 bases from V and 1 base from J, leaving 10 bases between. The germline V gene encodes CDR1 SQVTM and CDR2 ANQGSEA. The CDR3 nucleotides read TGCAGCGTTGTTGGGGTCTTCCAAGAGACCCAGTACTTC. Translated, it gives CSVVGVFQETQYF.

The chain employs TRBV29-1 and TRBJ1-5; D not certain. This CDR3 contains 15 residues. Germline values: CDR1 SQVTM, CDR2 ANQGSEA. V lost 2 bases and J 2 bases, leaving 13 bases between the germline ends. The CDR3 protein is CSVELAGGGNQPQHF. The CDR3 bases are TGCAGCGTTGAATTGGCGGGCGGCGGCAATCAGCCCCAGCATTTT.

About this clone itself: The junction and the germline gene differ at one end; a read error may be behind it. The V call is TRBV7-7, the J call TRBJ2-3; D remains ambiguous. The CDR3 totals 14 residues. Looked up from germline, CDR1 is SSHAT and CDR2 is FNYEAQ (reference sequence). The CDR3 sequence is CASSLMDSTDTQYF. CDR3 sequence (DNA): TGTGCTAGCAGCTTAATGGACAGCACAGATACGCAGTATTTT.

This clone was seen more than once but under ten times. The rearrangement links TRBV2 to TRBJ2-1; tentatively, D is TRBD2 (5 bases). Germline values: CDR1 SNHLY, CDR2 FYNNEI. The CDR3 contains 16 residues. Trimming left V 5 bases short and J 0 bases short, with 14 bases between. The CDR3 region is CASSLERLSSYNEQFF. For the CDR3, the DNA is TGTGCCAGCAGTCTTGAGCGGTTAAGCTCCTACAATGAGCAGTTCTTC.

This clone was seen a few times. The chain recombines TRBV28 with TRBJ2-7; a possible D gene is TRBD1 (6 bases). The CDR3 has 15 residues. Germline lookup yields CDR1 MDHEN and CDR2 SYDVKM. V gave up 4 bases and J gave up 1 base, with 14 bases separating them. The CDR3 DNA follows: TGTGCCAGCAGTTCCACAGGGATTAGTTCCTACGAGCAGTACTTC. The encoded protein is CASSSTGISSYEQYF.

This clone occurred a few times. The chain has TRBV5-4 and TRBJ2-7; D is unresolved. The CDR3 consists of 11 residues. V lost 0 bases and J 7 bases, leaving 5 bases between the germline ends. In germline, CDR1 is SGHNT, CDR2 YYREEE (reference sequence). CDR3 sequence: CASSLVGEQYF. CDR3 DNA sequence: TGTGCCAGCAGCTTGGTGGGGGAGCAGTACTTC.

This clone was seen only a few times. Other DNA variants within this sample encode the same CDR3. The chain carries TRBV18 and TRBJ2-5, with D unclear. The CDR3 has 13 amino acids. Germline lookup yields CDR1 KGHSH and CDR2 LQKENI. V dropped 1 base and J dropped 3 bases, with 6 bases sitting between them. In DNA form, the CDR3 reads TGTGCCAGCTCACCACGGGGTGAAGAGACCCAGTACTTC. Amino acids: CASSPRGEETQYF. The variable domain in full, with the rest retrieved from reference TRBV18 and TRBJ2-5, is NAGVMQNPRHLVRRRGQEARLRCSPMKGHSHVYWYRQLPEEGLKFMVYLQKENIIDESGMPKERFSAEFPKEGPSILRIQQVVRGDSAAYFCASSPRGEETQYFGPGTRLLVL.

The chain uses TRBV7-7 and TRBJ2-2; TRBD1 might be the D (6 bases). Trimming removed 2 bases at V and 5 bases at J, with 9 bases between. The germline V gene encodes CDR1 SSHAT and CDR2 FNYEAQ (reference sequence). This CDR3 has 14 residues. The CDR3, as DNA: TGTGCCAGCAGCTTACTGCAGGGGACCGGGGAGCTGTTTTTT. Amino acids: CASSLLQGTGELFF.

Only a few counts were recorded for this clone. The chain carries TRBV30 and TRBJ1-2; D is undetermined. Germline V lookup: CDR1 GTSNPN, CDR2 SVGIG (reference sequence). Trimming removed 0 bases at V and 4 bases at J, with 9 bases between. The CDR3 spans 13 residues. The DNA for the CDR3 is TGTGCCTGGAGTGTACTAGGCGGCTATGGCTACACCTTC. This codes for CAWSVLGGYGYTF.

The rearrangement uses TRBV6-4 and TRBJ2-1, with a weak D call TRBD1 (5 bases). The CDR3 runs to 16 residues. V lost 11 bases to trimming and J lost 5 bases, with 25 bases between them. CDR1 is MRHNA and CDR2 is SNTAGT in the germline V gene. Here the CDR3 DNA reads TGTGCCTCTTCCCGACTCGGCCGTGTGACAGACAATGAGCAGTTCTTC. Residues: CASSRLGRVTDNEQFF.

This clone was detected ten times or more. V and J are TRBV4-3 and TRBJ2-1, with a possible D match to TRBD1 (5 bases). The germline V gene has CDR1 LGHNA and CDR2 YSLEER. Trimming cost V 1 base and J 4 bases, with 8 bases left between them. CDR3 size: 14 residues. The CDR3, as DNA: TGCGCCAGCAGCCAAGTAGACAGTTACAATGAGCAGTTCTTC. Its translation: CASSQVDSYNEQFF.

This clone has just a few counts. This chain uses TRBV5-6 with TRBJ2-1, with D possibly being TRBD2 (5 bases). The V end lost 0 bases, the J end lost 4 bases, and 14 bases lay between the germline ends. Germline CDR1 reads SGHDT; CDR2 reads YYEEEE. This CDR3 has 16 residues. The CDR3 loop reads CASSLVRDSLYNEQFF. CDR3 DNA: TGTGCCAGCAGCTTGGTCCGGGATAGCCTTTACAATGAGCAGTTCTTC.

This chain uses TRBV10-3 with TRBJ2-5; a possible D gene is TRBD1 (6 bases). This CDR3 is built from 14 residues. Trimming pared 0 bases from V and 3 bases from J, leaving 8 bases between. Germline CDR1 and CDR2: ENHRY and SYGVKD. The CDR3 loop reads CAISESGAEETQYF. CDR3 DNA sequence: TGTGCCATCAGTGAGTCGGGGGCAGAAGAGACCCAGTACTTC.

The chain links TRBV27 to TRBJ1-1; 8 bases match TRBD1. The CDR3 extends over 16 amino acids. The V gene end was trimmed by 5 bases and the J gene end by 8 bases; junction bases not matched to a gene: 16. Germline lookup yields CDR1 MNHEY and CDR2 SMNVEV (reference sequence). The CDR3, as DNA: TGTGCCAGCAGTCCACGGAGGGGACAGGCAAACTTGGAAGCTTTCTTT. Protein: CASSPRRGQANLEAFF.

The chain recombines TRBV7-2 with TRBJ1-6; D gene uncertain. V lost 10 bases to trimming and J lost 0 bases, with 19 bases between them. Germline loops: CDR1 SGHTA, CDR2 FQGNSA. The CDR3 length is 17 residues. The DNA for the CDR3 is TGTGCCACCTGTCAGTTGGCCGGCAGCTCCTATAATTCACCCCTCCACTTT. This gives the protein CATCQLAGSSYNSPLHF.

This clone was seen a few times. This chain joins TRBV5-6 and TRBJ1-5, with a tentative D call TRBD1 (5 bases). V was cut by 3 bases and J by 3 bases, with 13 bases left in between. The germline V gene has CDR1 SGHDT and CDR2 YYEEEE. The CDR3 is 15 residues long. Written as DNA, the CDR3 is TGTGCCAGCAGCTACGACGCAGGGAACAATCAGCCCCAGCATTTT. Its protein product is CASSYDAGNNQPQHF.

This clone was counted a few times. The genes are TRBV7-6 and TRBJ2-3, with D possibly TRBD2 on 6 matching bases. Deletions cut 0 bases from V and 4 bases from J, with 20 bases between. The length of the CDR3 is 18 residues. Germline-derived CDR1 and CDR2 are SGHVS and FNYEAQ. The CDR3 spells CASSLALSGGTGADTQYF. CDR3 coding DNA: TGTGCCAGCAGCTTAGCCCTTTCCGGGGGAACCGGGGCAGATACGCAGTATTTT.

This clone turned up a few times. The rearrangement joins TRBV15 to TRBJ2-6, with no clear D. CDR1 LNHNV and CDR2 YYDKDF come from the germline V gene (reference sequence). Trimming shortened V by 1 base and J by 0 bases, and 7 bases separated the two germline ends. The CDR3 covers 16 residues. CDR3 residues: CATSRVMASGANVLTF. CDR3 nucleotides: TGTGCCACCAGCAGAGTAATGGCCTCTGGGGCCAACGTCCTGACTTTC.

The rearrangement links TRBV5-4 to TRBJ2-3; 8 bases agree with TRBD2. This CDR3 region has 15 residues. Germline V gene data show CDR1 as SGHNT and CDR2 as YYREEE (reference sequence). The ends lost 7 bases at V and 4 bases at J; junction bases unmatched: 11. CDR3 amino acids: CASRVAAGVADTQYF. CDR3 nucleotide sequence: TGTGCCAGCCGGGTTGCAGCGGGAGTAGCAGATACGCAGTATTTT. Supplemented by reference TRBV5-4 and TRBJ2-3, the full variable domain reads ETGVTQSPTHLIKTRGQQVTLRCSSQSGHNTVSWYQQALGQGPQFIFQYYREEENGRGNFPPRFSGLQFPNYSSELNVNALELDDSALYLCASRVAAGVADTQYFGPGTRLTVL.

This chain links TRBV7-9 with TRBJ2-2; TRBD2 aligns across 7 bases. Germline V gives CDR1 SEHNR, CDR2 FQNEAQ (reference sequence). The J segment lost 6 bases and the V segment lost 7 bases, leaving 11 bases of the junction unmatched. The length of the CDR3 is 15 residues. The CDR3 DNA sequence: TGTGCCAGCACCGTAAGGCGGGACTACCCCGGGGAGCTGTTTTTT. It is translated as CASTVRRDYPGELFF.

This clone has only a few counts. J is TRBJ1-4 and V is TRBV19; 9 bases fit TRBD1. V trimming: 4 bases; J trimming: 8 bases; junction bases outside the gene matches: 8. The CDR3 is 15 amino acids. The V gene's germline CDR1 is LNHDA and CDR2 SQIVND (reference sequence). For the CDR3, the DNA is TGTGCCAGTAGTAACCGGGACAGGGTGGGCGAAAAACTGTTTTTT. Encoded protein: CASSNRDRVGEKLFF.

V usage is TRBV7-2 and J usage is TRBJ2-5; tentative D call: TRBD2 (6 bases). Trimming stripped 1 base from V and 4 bases from J, with 10 bases between. The CDR3 is 14 amino acids. Germline lookup yields CDR1 SGHTA and CDR2 FQGNSA. CDR3: CASSLDRGLETQYF. Here the CDR3 DNA reads TGTGCCAGCAGCTTAGATCGGGGGTTAGAGACCCAGTACTTC.

The V call is TRBV28, the J call TRBJ2-7; no clear D. The CDR3 totals 11 residues. Germline V gives CDR1 MDHEN, CDR2 SYDVKM. Trimming stripped 2 bases from V and 4 bases from J, with 3 bases between. The CDR3: CASSLAYEQYF. DNA for the CDR3: TGTGCCAGCAGTTTAGCGTACGAGCAGTACTTC.

In this sample, this clone turned up a few times. V gene TRBV7-9 combines with J gene TRBJ1-5; maybe TRBD1 (5 bases). Trimming took off 5 bases at V and 3 bases at J, with 14 bases between the two ends. The CDR3 consists of 15 residues. Germline V gene lookup returns CDR1 SEHNR and CDR2 FQNEAQ (reference sequence). CDR3 in amino acids: CASSQSGRDNQPQHF. CDR3 in DNA: TGTGCCAGCAGCCAATCGGGCAGGGACAATCAGCCCCAGCATTTT.

The chain links TRBV28 to TRBJ1-1; unclear D gene. CDR1 is MDHEN, CDR2 SYDVKM, per germline. This CDR3 has 15 amino acids. Trimming took 2 bases from V and 5 from J, leaving 15 bases between them. The CDR3 protein is CASSLPRAFSTEAFF. The CDR3 DNA reads as TGTGCCAGCAGTTTACCCCGGGCCTTTAGTACTGAAGCTTTCTTT.

This rearrangement joins TRBV5-1 to TRBJ1-2; D is perhaps TRBD1 (6 bases). The CDR3 is 15 amino acids. V gave up 2 bases and J gave up 1 base, with 12 bases separating them. The germline gives CDR1 SGHRS, CDR2 YFSETQ. The CDR3 loop reads CASSFLGQFNYGYTF. The DNA for the CDR3 is TGCGCCAGCAGCTTCTTAGGACAGTTTAACTATGGCTACACCTTC.

In its sample, this clone was seen a few times. The rearrangement links TRBV11-1 to TRBJ2-3; D is uncertain. Trimming removed 3 bases at V and 0 bases at J, with 7 bases between. The CDR3 extends over 14 amino acids. The V gene's germline CDR1 is SGHAT and CDR2 FQDESV (reference sequence). CDR3 nucleotides: TGTGCCAGCAGCTTCTGGGCTAGCACAGATACGCAGTATTTT. This sequence encodes CASSFWASTDTQYF.

The genes are TRBV6-6 and TRBJ2-7; possible D gene TRBD2, 6 bases. V was trimmed by 10 bases and J by 5 bases, leaving 18 bases between them. The germline V gene encodes CDR1 MNHNY and CDR2 SVGAGI (reference sequence). This CDR3 is built from 13 residues. CDR3 residues: CATSGASEHEQYF. CDR3 sequence (DNA): TGTGCCACCTCCGGGGCTAGCGAGCACGAGCAGTACTTC.

This clone was counted a few times. The chain links TRBV2 to TRBJ1-5; unclear D gene. Germline CDR1 and CDR2: SNHLY and FYNNEI. CDR3 length: 15 residues. Trimming took 1 base from V and 3 from J, leaving 10 bases between them. The CDR3 sequence: CASSEGRQYNQPQHF. The CDR3, as DNA: TGTGCCAGCAGTGAAGGGAGGCAGTACAATCAGCCCCAGCATTTT. Drawing the rest from reference TRBV2 and TRBJ1-5, the complete variable domain is EPEVTQTPSHQVTQMGQEVILRCVPISNHLYFYWYRQILGQKVEFLVSFYNNEISEKSEIFDDQFSVERPDGSNFTLKIRSTKLEDSAMYFCASSEGRQYNQPQHFGDGTRLSIL.